The rows below give T cell receptor beta chains drawn from one sample of a study of T cells in Graves' hyperthyroidism and ophthalmopathy. TCRdb analysed the multiplex PCR reads with MiXCR anew, one entry per CDR3 protein. This sample has 500,000 to 750,000 distinct CDR3 sequences, with 15% to 19% found just once. The sequencing sample was made of blood. Receptors originate from a woman aged 25 to 39 with Graves' hyperthyroidism. Both conserved end residues are part of each CDR3. D genes are given only for firm matches. Some rows mark clone size as missing; the rest say once, few, many or name a class of expanded clone.

v_gene	j_gene	abundance	len	d_gene	CDR3nt	CDR3aa
TRBV12-3/TRBV12-4	TRBJ1-6	many	15	.	TGTGCCAGCAGTTTAGGGTCAGGGTGGGATTCACCCCTCCACTTT	CASSLGSGWDSPLHF
TRBV20-1	TRBJ2-3	many	17	.	TGCAGTGCTAGCATTTCCCGGAACCATTCTAGCACAGATACGCAGTATTTT	CSASISRNHSSTDTQYF
TRBV3-1	TRBJ2-1	many	15	.	TGTGCCAGCAGCCAAGGGCAGCATTCAATGGGTGAGCAGTTCTTC	CASSQGQHSMGEQFF
TRBV7-3	TRBJ2-2	.	14	.	TGTGCCAGCAGCTTAAGCTTCGTCAGGGGGGAGCTGTTTTTT	CASSLSFVRGELFF
TRBV15	TRBJ2-2	.	14	TRBD2	TGTGCCACCAGCAAAGCGGGAGGCACCGGGGAGCTGTTTTTT	CATSKAGGTGELFF
TRBV20-1	TRBJ1-1	many	11	TRBD1	TGCAGTGCGACAGGGGGCACTGAAGCTTTCTTT	CSATGGTEAFF
TRBV20-1	TRBJ2-7	many	14	.	TGCAGTGCTGCCCGAGGCAGCAGCTCCTACGAGCAGTACTTC	CSAARGSSSYEQYF
TRBV6-1	TRBJ2-1	few	14	.	TGTGCCAGCAGTGTCCAGCGGGCTAACAATGAGCAGTTCTTC	CASSVQRANNEQFF
TRBV10-3	TRBJ2-5	few	13	.	TGTGCCATCAGTAGCACTCCGCAAGAGACCCAGTACTTC	CAISSTPQETQYF
TRBV28	TRBJ1-2	few	15	.	TGTGCCAGCAGTTTACCCACGACAGTTCGGGGGGGCTACACCTTC	CASSLPTTVRGGYTF
TRBV7-9	TRBJ2-1	few	14	TRBD2	TGTGCCAGCAGCTCAAGCGGGATCAGCAATGAGCAGTTCTTC	CASSSSGISNEQFF
TRBV11-1	TRBJ1-1	many	15	.	TGTGCCAGCAGCTTGGGGGATCGGATTCACACTGAAGCTTTCTTT	CASSLGDRIHTEAFF
TRBV5-5	TRBJ1-1	many	14	.	TGTGCCAGCAGCTTATGGGGGCGCGCCACTGAAGCTTTCTTT	CASSLWGRATEAFF
TRBV5-1	TRBJ2-3	few	14	TRBD2	TGCGCCAGCAACAAGCGGGGGGCCACAGATACGCAGTATTTT	CASNKRGATDTQYF
TRBV7-9	TRBJ2-1	many	14	.	TGTGCCAGCAGCAAAATACTCGGGGTGACTGAGCAGTTCTTC	CASSKILGVTEQFF
TRBV12-3/TRBV12-4	TRBJ1-2	many	14	.	TGTGCCAGCAGACTAGACAGTGATCTCTATGGCTACACCTTC	CASRLDSDLYGYTF
TRBV18	TRBJ2-7	.	15	TRBD2	TGTGCCAGCTCACCGCGACTAGCGGGAAGCTACGAGCAGTACTTC	CASSPRLAGSYEQYF
TRBV19	TRBJ1-2	few	10	.	TGTGCCAGCAGTGGTAATGGCTACACCTTC	CASSGNGYTF